Listed below are T cell receptor beta chains from one sample, sequenced in a study of cytotoxic CD8 clonotypes in ibrutinib-treated CLL. Clones were sequenced by immunoSEQ multiplex PCR, and TCRdb holds only the in-frame ones, with some missing. The table has 11,000 to 15,000 clones, under 65% seen once. Source: PBMCs, taken at an approximately 22-month disease-progression time point, from a patient treated with ibrutinib. Receptors were obtained from a human donor with chronic lymphocytic leukemia. Both conserved end residues are part of each CDR3. D genes are given only for firm matches. Some rows have no size entry. The others give once, few or many, or a class for an expanded clone.

TRBD1	.	TRBJ1-2	TRBV2	CASRIGTGGLVPDNYGYTF	TGTGCCAGCAGAATAGGGACAGGGGGCTTGGTGCCCGATAACTATGGCTACACCTTC
.	.	TRBJ1-5	TRBV7-6	CASSFGDSNQPQHF	TGTGCCAGCAGCTTCGGGGATAGCAATCAGCCCCAGCATTTT
TRBD1	.	TRBJ1-6	TRBV5-6	CASSYWTGFSPLHF	TGTGCCAGCAGCTACTGGACAGGATTTTCACCCCTCCACTTT
.	.	TRBJ2-6	TRBV7-9	CASSLTHLTGPGANVLTF	TGTGCCAGCAGCTTGACCCACTTGACAGGACCTGGGGCCAACGTCCTGACTTTC
TRBD2	medium-sized	TRBJ2-3	TRBV2	CASSTSDYWTSGGADTQYF	TGTGCCAGCAGTACAAGCGATTACTGGACTAGCGGGGGCGCAGATACGCAGTATTTT
.	.	TRBJ1-2	TRBV19	CASSMGTNYGYTF	TGTGCCAGTAGTATGGGTACTAACTATGGCTACACCTTC
TRBD1	.	TRBJ2-3	TRBV5-6	CASSSAGTDFTDTQYF	TGTGCCAGCAGCTCGGCCGGGACAGATTTCACAGATACGCAGTATTTT
TRBD1	few	TRBJ1-1	TRBV18	CASSAGQINTEAFF	TGTGCCAGCTCAGCGGGACAGATAAACACTGAAGCTTTCTTT
.	.	TRBJ1-2	TRBV5-1	CASSLALGGRANYGYTF	TGCGCCAGCAGCTTGGCCCTCGGGGGGAGGGCTAACTATGGCTACACCTTC
.	.	TRBJ1-1	TRBV7-9	CASSLGGRIMNTEAFF	TGTGCCAGCAGCTTAGGCGGACGGATAATGAACACTGAAGCTTTCTTT
TRBD1	.	TRBJ1-3	TRBV4-1	CASSLDRGPGNTIYF	TGCGCCAGCAGCCTCGACAGGGGGCCAGGAAACACCATATATTTT
TRBD1	.	TRBJ2-2	TRBV4-1	CASSQDRSNTGELFF	TGCGCCAGCAGCCAGGACAGGTCGAACACCGGGGAGCTGTTTTTT
.	.	TRBJ1-4	TRBV19	CASSGPGQGSEKLFF	TGTGCCAGTAGTGGCCCAGGGCAGGGGAGTGAAAAACTGTTTTTT
.	.	TRBJ2-6	TRBV19	CASSIVGTGANVLTF	TGTGCCAGTAGTATAGTCGGGACTGGGGCCAACGTCCTGACTTTC
TRBD1	.	TRBJ1-1	TRBV29-1	CSVGRGQGAVNTEAFF	TGCAGCGTTGGTCGCGGACAGGGGGCGGTGAACACTGAAGCTTTCTTT
.	.	TRBJ1-5	TRBV19	CASSIDLGGGNQPQHF	TGTGCCAGTAGTATAGATTTGGGGGGTGGCAATCAGCCCCAGCATTTT
.	.	TRBJ2-1	TRBV2	CASSGEQFF	TGTGCCAGCAGTGGAGAGCAGTTCTTC
.	.	TRBJ1-1	TRBV10-2	CASSLGGDTEAFF	TGCGCCAGCAGCTTAGGGGGGGACACTGAAGCTTTCTTT
.	.	TRBJ1-1	TRBV5-4	CASSLGYKAFF	TGTGCCAGCAGTCTCGGGTATAAAGCTTTCTTT
TRBD1	.	TRBJ1-2	TRBV2	CASSELGGQANYGYTF	TGTGCCAGCAGTGAATTAGGGGGACAGGCTAACTATGGCTACACCTTC
TRBD2	.	TRBJ2-4	TRBV11-1	CASSSPGLAGWNIQYF	TGTGCCAGCAGCTCCCCGGGACTAGCGGGGTGGAACATTCAGTACTTC
TRBD1	.	TRBJ1-5	TRBV19	CASSNGQANQPQHF	TGTGCCAGTAGTAATGGACAGGCCAATCAGCCCCAGCATTTT
TRBD1	.	TRBJ1-2	TRBV7-8	CASSLDRDRYYGYTF	TGTGCCAGCAGCTTGGATCGGGACAGGTACTATGGCTACACCTTC
TRBD1	few	TRBJ1-1	TRBV10-3	CAISESPGTGGLF	TGTGCCATCAGTGAGTCTCCTGGGACAGGGGGCCTCTTT
TRBD2	.	TRBJ2-5	TRBV2	CASRAGGLETQYF	TGTGCCAGCCGAGCGGGGGGGCTAGAGACCCAGTACTTC
TRBD1	.	TRBJ1-4	TRBV7-9	CASSSSTGTNEKLFF	TGTGCCAGCAGCTCCTCGACAGGGACTAATGAAAAACTGTTTTTT
.	.	TRBJ2-7	TRBV29-1	CSVLVDSYEQYF	TGCAGCGTCTTAGTGGACTCCTACGAGCAGTACTTC
.	.	TRBJ2-1	TRBV11-2	CASSLVPGALINEQFF	TGTGCCAGCAGCTTAGTACCGGGGGCCCTGATCAATGAGCAGTTCTTC
TRBD1	few	TRBJ1-2	TRBV2	CASSVSQGAGNYGYTF	TGTGCCAGCAGTGTTTCCCAGGGGGCGGGGAACTATGGCTACACCTTC
.	.	TRBJ2-7	TRBV5-1	CASSPSRAKAYEQYF	TGCGCCAGCAGCCCAAGCAGGGCGAAAGCCTACGAGCAGTACTTC
TRBD1	.	TRBJ1-2	TRBV19	CASSTGQLTNYGYTF	TGTGCCAGTAGTACGGGACAGCTCACTAACTATGGCTACACCTTC
TRBD2	.	TRBJ2-5	TRBV5-4	CASSLDGGASQETQYF	TGTGCCAGCAGCTTAGACGGGGGGGCTTCTCAAGAGACCCAGTACTTC
.	.	TRBJ1-2	TRBV5-1	CASSPDREGYTF	TGCGCCAGCAGCCCGGACAGAGAAGGCTACACCTTC
.	few	TRBJ1-5	TRBV29-1	CSVEEGQGNQPQHF	TGCAGCGTTGAAGAAGGGCAGGGGAATCAGCCCCAGCATTTT
.	.	TRBJ2-2	TRBV4-2	CASSQENTGELFF	TGTGCCAGCAGCCAAGAGAACACCGGGGAGCTGTTTTTT
.	once	TRBJ2-1	TRBV7-9	CASSLGLFGDEQFF	TGTGCCAGCAGCCTTGGGCTATTCGGCGATGAGCAGTTCTTC
TRBD2	once	TRBJ2-7	TRBV29-1	CSVDSAGAYEQYF	TGCAGCGTTGATTCGGCGGGGGCCTACGAGCAGTACTTC
TRBD2	.	TRBJ2-2	TRBV10-1	CASSENLAGNGELFF	TGCGCCAGCAGTGAGAACCTAGCGGGGAACGGGGAGCTGTTTTTT
.	large	TRBJ2-7	TRBV11-2	CASLGITGYEQYF	TGTGCCAGCCTCGGGATCACGGGTTACGAGCAGTACTTC
.	.	TRBJ1-1	TRBV5-6	CASSSPQWENTEAFF	TGTGCCAGCAGCTCGCCCCAGTGGGAGAACACTGAAGCTTTCTTT
.	.	TRBJ2-7	TRBV7-6	CASSTGRGASYEQYF	TGTGCCAGCAGCACAGGCCGGGGGGCCTCCTACGAGCAGTACTTC
.	few	TRBJ1-2	TRBV19	CASSSTRGYYGYTF	TGTGCCAGTAGCTCGACTAGGGGTTACTATGGCTACACCTTC
.	few	TRBJ2-7	TRBV2	CAGAVAYEQYF	TGTGCCGGAGCGGTTGCCTACGAGCAGTACTTC
TRBD1	.	TRBJ1-1	TRBV5-1	CASSSDRGNTEAFF	TGCGCCAGCAGCTCGGACAGGGGGAACACTGAAGCTTTCTTT
.	.	TRBJ2-5	TRBV5-4	CASSLGQQETQYF	TGTGCCAGCAGCTTGGGACAACAAGAGACCCAGTACTTC
.	.	TRBJ1-2	TRBV18	CASSPPGGRNYGYTF	TGTGCCAGCTCACCACCGGGGGGGCGAAACTATGGCTACACCTTC
TRBD1	.	TRBJ1-1	TRBV19	CASRGGISGGQGRETEAFF	TGTGCCAGTAGGGGCGGAATCTCTGGGGGACAGGGACGAGAAACTGAAGCTTTCTTT
.	few	TRBJ2-1	TRBV29-1	CSVEQGGNEQFF	TGCAGCGTGGAGCAAGGGGGTAATGAGCAGTTCTTC
TRBD1	.	TRBJ1-5	TRBV6-6	CASAGTGGYQPQHF	TGTGCCAGCGCGGGGACAGGGGGGTATCAGCCCCAGCATTTT
.	.	TRBJ2-7	TRBV27	CASSPYTGDREYF	TGTGCCAGCAGTCCCTACACGGGAGATAGGGAGTACTTC
TRBD1	.	TRBJ2-7	TRBV6-1	CASSKGGQASYEQYF	TGTGCCAGCAGCAAGGGGGGACAGGCATCCTACGAGCAGTACTTC
TRBD2	once	TRBJ2-3	TRBV29-1	CSAEGRGAPDTQYF	TGCAGCGCCGAAGGGCGGGGGGCCCCAGATACGCAGTATTTT
TRBD1	few	TRBJ1-1	TRBV15	CATSFTDRGPEAFF	TGTGCCACCAGCTTTACTGACAGGGGCCCTGAAGCTTTCTTT
TRBD1	few	TRBJ2-7	TRBV5-4	CASSPDRGPREQYF	TGTGCCAGCAGCCCGGACAGGGGGCCGCGGGAGCAGTACTTC
.	.	TRBJ1-1	TRBV2	CASIGLNTEAFF	TGTGCCAGCATAGGCCTGAACACTGAAGCTTTCTTT
TRBD1	few	TRBJ1-5	TRBV19	CASSADRASNQPQHF	TGTGCCAGTAGTGCCGACAGGGCAAGCAATCAGCCCCAGCATTTT
TRBD1	.	TRBJ2-4	TRBV10-2	CASRDTGVAKNIQYF	TGCGCCAGCAGGGACACAGGGGTAGCCAAAAACATTCAGTACTTC
.	.	TRBJ1-3	TRBV9	CASSYNSGNTIYF	TGTGCCAGCAGCTACAACTCTGGAAACACCATATATTTT
TRBD1	.	TRBJ1-4	TRBV11-2	CATSSGTRGLWDEKLFF	TGTGCCACCTCTTCCGGGACAAGGGGGCTATGGGATGAAAAACTGTTTTTT
.	few	TRBJ2-3	TRBV11-2	CASSPGTGEADTQYF	TGTGCCAGCAGCCCGGGGACTGGGGAGGCGGATACGCAGTATTTT